The clone carrying this TCR beta chain was observed a handful of times. Its antigen remains unknown. The entry originates in a study of T-cell reconstitution after alpha-beta-depleted transplantation in children. Study-level results: As was reported, about two months after transplant, alpha-beta T cells came from several hundred expanded graft clones.

This CDR3 has 16 amino acids. Trimming pared 1 base from V and 3 bases from J, leaving 14 bases between. Germline assignment: CDR1 SGHVS and CDR2 FNYEAQ. This sample's TCRbeta library carried unique molecular identifier barcodes. TCRdb independently ran MiXCR on the PCR reads; one entry per CDR3 protein. The sample contains about 580,000 distinct CDR3 sequences, more than 20% of which appear only once. The starting material was PBMCs, obtained before TCRalphabeta/CD19-depleted stem cell transplant. The clonotype was recovered from a boy younger than two with Wiskott-Aldrich syndrome, due to receive a stem cell transplant. The chain recombines TRBV7-6 with TRBJ2-3; D is perhaps TRBD1 or TRBD2 (5 bases each). The CDR3 here is CASSLGVGGGTDTQYF. CDR3 DNA sequence: TGTGCCAGCAGCTTAGGTGTTGGGGGTGGTACAGATACGCAGTATTTT.